This T cell receptor (beta chain) derives from a study of T cell responses to AZD1222 COVID-19 vaccine. Study-wide results and caveats: Spike-specific TCR repertoires showed rising breadth and depth after two AZD1222 doses. The sample set comprised mostly white British donors with more females, and clonal diversity was possibly underestimated. The span of vaccine-associated CD4 TCRs extended across spike, with dominance at 160-218 and 743-854. Nearly half of spike-specific TCRs reportedly go after variant regions that carry no mutations.

V was cut by 0 bases and J by 4 bases, with 8 bases left in between. The CDR3 covers 14 residues. The germline V gene encodes CDR1 SGDLS and CDR2 YYNGEE. For this clone: The antigen remains undetermined.

Sequencing used immunoSEQ multiplex PCR; TCRdb keeps in-frame clones, though not all of them. The sample consists of roughly 180,000 clones, around 90% of them appearing once. The TCR comes from an adult in good health. Specimen: peripheral blood, collected on day 0 of AZD1222 vaccination. The chain links TRBV9 to TRBJ2-1; the D is unclear. The CDR3 DNA reads as TGTGCCAGCAGCGTAGACAGTCGTTACAATGAGCAGTTCTTC. It codes for CASSVDSRYNEQFF. Variable domain in full (rest from reference TRBV9 and TRBJ2-1): DSGVTQTPKHLITATGQRVTLRCSPRSGDLSVYWYQQSLDQGLQFLIQYYNGEERAKGNILERFSAQQFPDLHSELNLSSLELGDSALYFCASSVDSRYNEQFFGPGTRLTVL.